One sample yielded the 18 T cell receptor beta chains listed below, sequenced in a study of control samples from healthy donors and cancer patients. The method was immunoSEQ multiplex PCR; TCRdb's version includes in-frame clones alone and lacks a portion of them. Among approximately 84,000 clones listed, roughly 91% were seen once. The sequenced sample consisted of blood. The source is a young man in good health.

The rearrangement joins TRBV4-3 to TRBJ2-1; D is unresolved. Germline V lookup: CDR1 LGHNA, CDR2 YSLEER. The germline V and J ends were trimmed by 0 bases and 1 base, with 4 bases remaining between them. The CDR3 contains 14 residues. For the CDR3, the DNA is TGCGCCAGCAGCCAAGATCAGTCCTACAATGAGCAGTTCTTC. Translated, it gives CASSQDQSYNEQFF.

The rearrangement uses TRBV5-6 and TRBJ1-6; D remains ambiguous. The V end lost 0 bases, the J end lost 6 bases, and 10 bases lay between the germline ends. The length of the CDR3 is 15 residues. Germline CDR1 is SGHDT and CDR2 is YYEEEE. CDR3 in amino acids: CASSLGGFPNSPLHF. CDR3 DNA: TGTGCCAGCAGCTTGGGCGGGTTTCCTAATTCACCCCTCCACTTT.

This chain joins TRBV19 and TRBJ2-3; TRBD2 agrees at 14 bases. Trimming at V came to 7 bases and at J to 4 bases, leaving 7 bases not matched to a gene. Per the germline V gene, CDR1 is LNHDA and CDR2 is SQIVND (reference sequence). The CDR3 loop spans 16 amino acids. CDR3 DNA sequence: TGTGCCAGTAACCCGGGACTAGCGGGAGAGTCAGATACGCAGTATTTT. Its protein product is CASNPGLAGESDTQYF.

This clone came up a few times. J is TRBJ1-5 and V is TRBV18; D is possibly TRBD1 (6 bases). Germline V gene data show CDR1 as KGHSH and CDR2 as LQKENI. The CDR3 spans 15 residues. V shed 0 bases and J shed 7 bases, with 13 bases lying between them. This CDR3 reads CASSPPGRGGQPQHF. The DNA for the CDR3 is TGTGCCAGCTCACCACCGGGCAGGGGCGGCCAGCCCCAGCATTTT.

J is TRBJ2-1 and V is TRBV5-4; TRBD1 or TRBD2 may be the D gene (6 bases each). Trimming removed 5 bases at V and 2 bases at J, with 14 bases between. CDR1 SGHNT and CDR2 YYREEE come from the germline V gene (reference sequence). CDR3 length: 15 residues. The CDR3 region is CASSTAGQPYNEQFF. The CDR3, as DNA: TGTGCCAGCAGTACCGCGGGACAACCCTACAATGAGCAGTTCTTC.

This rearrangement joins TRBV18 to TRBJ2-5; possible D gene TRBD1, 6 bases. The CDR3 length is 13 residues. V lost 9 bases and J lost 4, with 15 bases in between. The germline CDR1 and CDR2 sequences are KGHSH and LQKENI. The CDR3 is CASANRDTETQYF. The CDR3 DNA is TGTGCCAGTGCTAACCGGGACACAGAGACCCAGTACTTC.

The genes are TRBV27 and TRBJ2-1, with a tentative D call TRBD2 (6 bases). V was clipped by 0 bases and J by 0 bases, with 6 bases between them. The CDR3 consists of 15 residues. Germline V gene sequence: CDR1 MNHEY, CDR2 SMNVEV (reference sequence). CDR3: CASSLSGSSYNEQFF. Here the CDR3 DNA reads TGTGCCAGCAGTTTATCCGGGAGCTCCTACAATGAGCAGTTCTTC.

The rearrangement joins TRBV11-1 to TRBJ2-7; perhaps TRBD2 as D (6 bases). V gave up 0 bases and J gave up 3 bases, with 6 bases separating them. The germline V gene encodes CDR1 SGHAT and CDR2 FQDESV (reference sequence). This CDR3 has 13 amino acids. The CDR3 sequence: CASSLARDYEQYF. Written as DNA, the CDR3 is TGTGCCAGCAGCTTAGCGCGGGACTACGAGCAGTACTTC.

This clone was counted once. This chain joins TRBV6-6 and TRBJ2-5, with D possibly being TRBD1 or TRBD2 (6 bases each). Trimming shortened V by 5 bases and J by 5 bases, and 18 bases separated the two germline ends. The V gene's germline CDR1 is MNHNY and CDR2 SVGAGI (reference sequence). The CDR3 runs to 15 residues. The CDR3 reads CASSPVLGGWETQYF. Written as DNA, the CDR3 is TGTGCCAGCAGTCCCGTTTTAGGGGGGTGGGAGACCCAGTACTTC.

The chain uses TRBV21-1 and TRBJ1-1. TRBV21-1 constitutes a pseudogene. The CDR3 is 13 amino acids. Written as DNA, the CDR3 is TGTGCCAGCAGCCAAAGAAGGACGTCTGAAGCTTTCTTT. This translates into CASSQRRTSEAFF.

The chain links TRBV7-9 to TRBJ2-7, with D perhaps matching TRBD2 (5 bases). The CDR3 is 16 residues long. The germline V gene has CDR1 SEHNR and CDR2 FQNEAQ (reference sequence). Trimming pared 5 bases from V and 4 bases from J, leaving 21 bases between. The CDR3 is CASSAPGGLNVYEQYF. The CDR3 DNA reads TGTGCCAGCAGCGCCCCCGGAGGATTAAATGTTTACGAGCAGTACTTC.

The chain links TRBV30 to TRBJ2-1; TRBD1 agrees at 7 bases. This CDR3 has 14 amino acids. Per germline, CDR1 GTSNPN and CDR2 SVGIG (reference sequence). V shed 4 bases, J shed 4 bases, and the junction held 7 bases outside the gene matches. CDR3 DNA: TGTGCCTGGAACCGGGACAGCTATTACAATGAGCAGTTCTTC. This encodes CAWNRDSYYNEQFF.

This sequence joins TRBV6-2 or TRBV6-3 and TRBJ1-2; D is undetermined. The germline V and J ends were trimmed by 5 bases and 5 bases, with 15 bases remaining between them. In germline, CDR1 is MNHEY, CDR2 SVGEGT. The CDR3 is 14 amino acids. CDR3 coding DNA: TGTGCCAGCAGTACACCCGCAGCAACTTATGGCTACACCTTC. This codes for CASSTPAATYGYTF.

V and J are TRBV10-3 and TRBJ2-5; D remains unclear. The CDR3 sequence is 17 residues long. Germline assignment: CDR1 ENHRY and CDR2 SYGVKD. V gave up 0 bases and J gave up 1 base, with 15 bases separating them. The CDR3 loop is CAISESPQSYSQETQYF. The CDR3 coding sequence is TGTGCCATCAGTGAGTCACCCCAGTCGTACAGCCAAGAGACCCAGTACTTC.

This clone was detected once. The CDR3 is CASSLSGEKLFF. CDR3 DNA sequence: TGCGCCAGCAGCCTTTCAGGTGAAAAACTGTTTTTT. The gene calls are TRBV4-1 and TRBJ1-4; D ambiguous. Germline values: CDR1 MGHRA, CDR2 YSYEKL. The CDR3 runs to 12 residues. The ends were cut back, 4 bases at V and 7 bases at J, with 7 bases in the middle.

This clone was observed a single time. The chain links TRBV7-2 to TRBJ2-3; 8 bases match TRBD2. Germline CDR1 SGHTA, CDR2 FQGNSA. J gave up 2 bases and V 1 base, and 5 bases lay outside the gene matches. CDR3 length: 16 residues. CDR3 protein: CASSLDGTSYTDTQYF. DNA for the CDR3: TGTGCCAGCAGCTTAGACGGGACTAGTTACACAGATACGCAGTATTTT.

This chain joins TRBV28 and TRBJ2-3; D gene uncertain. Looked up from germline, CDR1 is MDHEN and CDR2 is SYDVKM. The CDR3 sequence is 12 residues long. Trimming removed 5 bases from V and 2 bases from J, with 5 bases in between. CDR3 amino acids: CASSLNTDTQYF. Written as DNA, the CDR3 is TGTGCCAGCAGTCTCAACACAGATACGCAGTATTTT.

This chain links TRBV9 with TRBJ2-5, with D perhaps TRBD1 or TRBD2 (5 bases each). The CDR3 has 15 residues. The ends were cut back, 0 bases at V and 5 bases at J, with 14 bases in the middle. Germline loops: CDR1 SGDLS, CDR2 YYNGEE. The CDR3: CASSVDTGRGETQYF. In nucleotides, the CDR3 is TGTGCCAGCAGCGTAGATACAGGTCGCGGGGAGACCCAGTACTTC.